This TCR beta chain was observed in a study of cytomegalovirus exposure and HLA in healthy donors. Germline V gene lookup returns CDR1 MNHEY and CDR2 SMNVEV (reference sequence). Trimming pared 5 bases from V and 5 bases from J, leaving 15 bases between. The length of the CDR3 is 14 residues. At sampling all donors were nominally healthy, likely with unrecorded immune exposures. PCR primers comprised 60 Vbeta and 13 Jbeta primers. Profiled with immunoSEQ multiplex PCR; TCRdb holds only in-frame clones, not every one. The table lists about 170,000 clones, 70% to 80% of them singletons. This receptor was identified in a female donor in good health and CMV-seronegative. The sample consisted of PBMCs. The rearrangement joins TRBV27 to TRBJ1-1; D is ambiguous. CDR3 loop: CASSNEGWGTEAFF. The CDR3 coding sequence is TGTGCCAGCAGTAACGAGGGATGGGGAACTGAAGCTTTCTTT.